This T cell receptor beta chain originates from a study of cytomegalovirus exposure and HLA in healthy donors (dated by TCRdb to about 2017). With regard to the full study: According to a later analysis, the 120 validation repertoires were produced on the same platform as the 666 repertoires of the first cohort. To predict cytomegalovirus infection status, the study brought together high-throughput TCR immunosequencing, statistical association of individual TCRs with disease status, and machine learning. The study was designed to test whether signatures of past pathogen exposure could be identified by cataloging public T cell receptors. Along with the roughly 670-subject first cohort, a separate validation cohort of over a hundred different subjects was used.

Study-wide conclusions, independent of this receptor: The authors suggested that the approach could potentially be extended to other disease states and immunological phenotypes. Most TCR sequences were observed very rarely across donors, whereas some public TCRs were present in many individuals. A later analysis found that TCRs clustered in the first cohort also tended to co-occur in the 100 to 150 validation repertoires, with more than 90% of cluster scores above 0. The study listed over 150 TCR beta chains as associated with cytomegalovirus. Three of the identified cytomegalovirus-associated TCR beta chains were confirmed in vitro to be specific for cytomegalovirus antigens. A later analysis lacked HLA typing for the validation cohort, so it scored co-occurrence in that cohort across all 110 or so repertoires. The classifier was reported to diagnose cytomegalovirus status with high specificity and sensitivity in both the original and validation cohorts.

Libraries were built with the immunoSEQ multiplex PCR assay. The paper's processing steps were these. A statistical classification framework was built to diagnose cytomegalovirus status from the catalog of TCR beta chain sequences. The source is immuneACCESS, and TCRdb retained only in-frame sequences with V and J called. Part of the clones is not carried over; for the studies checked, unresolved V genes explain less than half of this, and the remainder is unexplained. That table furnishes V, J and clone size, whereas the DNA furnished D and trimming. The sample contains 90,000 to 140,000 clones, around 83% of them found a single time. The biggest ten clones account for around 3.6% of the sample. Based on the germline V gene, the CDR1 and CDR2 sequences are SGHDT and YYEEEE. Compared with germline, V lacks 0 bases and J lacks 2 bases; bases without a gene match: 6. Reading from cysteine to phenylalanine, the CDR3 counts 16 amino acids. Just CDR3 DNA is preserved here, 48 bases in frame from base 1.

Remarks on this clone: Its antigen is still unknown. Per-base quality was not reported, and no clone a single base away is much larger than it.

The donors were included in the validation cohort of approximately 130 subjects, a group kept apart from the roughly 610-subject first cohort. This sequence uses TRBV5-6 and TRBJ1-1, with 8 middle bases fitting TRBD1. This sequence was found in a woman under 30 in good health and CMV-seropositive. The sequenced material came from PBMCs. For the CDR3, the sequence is CASSLVGGQGNTEAFF. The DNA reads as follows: TGTGCCAGCAGCTTGGTGGGAGGACAGGGAAACACTGAAGCTTTCTTT.